This TCR beta chain was identified in a study of somatic mutations in T cells in chronic GVHD (dated by TCRdb to about 2020). Sorting staining used anti-CD3, anti-CD4, anti-CD8 and a Vbeta20 antibody from the IOTest Beta Mark kit on a FACSAria III, with purity above 99%. Peripheral blood was drawn into sodium heparin tubes, and mononuclear cells were separated by Ficoll-Paque PLUS density gradient centrifugation. CD4+ Vbeta20+, CD4+ Vbeta20-, and CD8+ T cell fractions were FACS-sorted before TCRbeta deep sequencing. Isolated genomic DNA was used for TCRbeta deep sequencing. The immunoSEQ assay, provided as a commercial service, was used for both TCRbeta CDR3 sequencing and the initial data processing. For the original study's pipeline: Reads were demultiplexed, adapter and primer sequences removed, similar clones merged by frequency-ratio clustering, and V, D, J genes annotated with IMGT. Not all clones reach the TCRdb copy of this immuneACCESS table, which keeps in-frame sequences only. Checked studies attribute under half of the gap to unresolved V genes and leave the rest unexplained. Clone size and V and J calls were adopted from that table, with D and trimming inferred from the DNA. The sample yields 13,000 or so clones; approximately 78% were counted once. The top ten clones comprise around 32% of the sample.

Via the germline V gene (reference sequence), CDR1 is LNHDA and CDR2 SQIVND. The germline V and J ends show losses of 7 bases and 8 bases respectively, and no gene match explains 7 bases of the junction. There are 13 amino acids in the CDR3, from cysteine to phenylalanine inclusive. The read is trimmed to its CDR3 DNA, 39 bases read in frame from base 1. With respect to this clone: It lacks a known antigen. Qualities for individual bases were not recorded, and no much larger clone is one base off.

The sample consisted of Vbeta20-negative CD4+ T cells from blood. The cell subset or site tag for this specimen amounts to: CD4+ T cells sorted as TCR Vbeta20 negative by flow cytometry. The sequence links TRBV19 to TRBJ1-2; TRBD1 matches 10 bases in the middle. The sequence was collected from a male patient in his fifties with chronic graft-versus-host disease. After a transplant, some T cells may have been passed on by the graft donor. The CDR3 corresponds to CASNRQGALGYTF. In nucleotides, the sequence is TGTGCCAGTAATCGACAGGGGGCATTGGGCTACACCTTC. The full variable domain, with segments outside the CDR3 supplied by the reference TRBV19 and TRBJ1-2 proteins, appears as DGGITQSPKYLFRKEGQNVTLSCEQNLNHDAMYWYRQDPGQGLRLIYYSQIVNDFQKGDIAEGYSVSREKKESFPLTVTSAQKNPTAFYLCASNRQGALGYTFGSGTRLTVV.